Listed here is a single T cell receptor beta chain. What it recognizes is unknown. Healthy Caucasians made up all donors. This sample is drawn from a study of identical twins. Study results and caveats: Carriage of fewer insertions was seen in abundant cord blood beta clonotypes, whereas memory repertoires showed none. There is a chance that invariant MAIT and iNKT cells partially muddied zero-insertion analyses.

The germline V gene has CDR1 MNHEY and CDR2 SMNVEV (reference sequence). This CDR3 has 17 residues. V dropped 6 bases and J dropped 2; count of bases not matched to a gene: 12. A template switching step contributed a universal primer site, while unique molecular identifiers were present in the cDNA. TCRdb redid the calling of the 5' RACE reads with MiXCR, one entry per CDR3 protein. In the table there are approximately 240,000 distinct CDR3 sequences, about 14% of which are singletons. Specimen: memory (CD45RO+) T cells sorted from blood. V gene TRBV27 combines with J gene TRBJ2-3, with 9 nucleotides matching TRBD2. The sequence came from a woman aged 18-35 years in good health. CDR3 residues: CASSPRDGGRATDTQYF. CDR3 coding DNA: TGTGCCAGCAGCCCCCGTGATGGCGGGAGGGCCACAGATACGCAGTATTTT.